This record looks at one T cell receptor beta chain sequence and its context. The CDR3 is made up of 14 amino acids. Trimming pared 1 base from V and 3 bases from J, leaving 10 bases between. Germline CDR1 reads SGHTA; CDR2 reads FQGNSA. The record originates from a study of T-cell reconstitution after alpha-beta-depleted transplantation in children. Molecular barcoding with unique molecular identifiers was used for the TCRbeta library. Via MiXCR, TCRdb re-called the PCR reads, giving one row per CDR3 protein. The data contain around 600,000 distinct CDR3 sequences, over 9.5% of them seen just once; the ten biggest clones take up about 4.2%.

The chain couples TRBV7-2 to TRBJ2-7; D not resolved. This TCR was sampled from a human donor who donated a stem cell graft to a child with acute myeloid leukemia. The input for sequencing was PBMCs from the stem cell graft donor, taken from the stem cell graft. The CDR3 protein is CASSLGPQHYEQYF. The DNA of the CDR3 is TGTGCCAGCAGCTTAGGCCCACAGCACTACGAGCAGTACTTC.